This T cell receptor (beta chain) was observed in a study of blood T cell repertoires in COVID-19. Across the study: Spain, Italy and the United States supplied samples that represented acute and convalescent COVID-19. T cells, B-cell-depleted T cells, or PBMCs supplied cDNA or gDNA.

How the authors handled the data: Estimation of nucleated cell counts relied on the amplification of reference gene primers. Clones were sequenced by immunoSEQ multiplex PCR, and TCRdb holds only the in-frame ones, with some missing. V, J and clone size derive from that table, while D and trimming were established from the DNA sequence. The repertoire has about 50,000 clones, around 86% of them found once; the top ten carry roughly 2%. Germline V lookup: CDR1 LGHDT, CDR2 YNNKEL (reference sequence). The CDR3 loop spans 17 amino acids. With 2 bases removed from V and 4 bases from J, the gap between germline ends came to 17 bases.

V and J are TRBV3-1 (or the pseudogene TRBV3-2) and TRBJ1-4, with D perhaps TRBD1 (5 bases). Sequencing was carried out using peripheral blood. This clonotype originated in a woman in her sixties with acute or convalescent COVID-19. CDR3 sequence: CASSQLRRQRHNEKLFF. The CDR3 coding sequence is TGTGCCAGCAGCCAATTAAGAAGACAGAGACATAATGAAAAACTGTTTTTT.